This TCR beta chain emerged from a study of response to subunit inactivated influenza vaccine. TCRdb processed the RT-PCR reads anew with MiXCR; each CDR3 protein has one entry. Among roughly 550,000 distinct CDR3 sequences listed, less than 25% were seen once. The same data also went into a second study, on T cells expressing NK-cell markers. That investigation notes: Beta-chain TCR cDNA was generated via 5'RACE template switching with UMIs.

This clonotype was sampled from a man aged 45-60 years who received an inactivated influenza vaccine. Sample: CD4+ T cells sorted from PBMCs, taken 11 to 12 days after vaccination.

CDR3 coding DNA: TGCAGTGCAATCCAACCAGGGCAGATTACCTACGAGCAGTACTTC. Its protein product is CSAIQPGQITYEQYF. This chain connects TRBV20-1 to TRBJ2-7, with a possible D match to TRBD1 (5 bases). V was cut by 6 bases and J by 2 bases, with 20 bases left in between. The CDR3 consists of 15 residues. Germline V gene data show CDR1 as DFQATT and CDR2 as SNEGSKA (reference sequence).